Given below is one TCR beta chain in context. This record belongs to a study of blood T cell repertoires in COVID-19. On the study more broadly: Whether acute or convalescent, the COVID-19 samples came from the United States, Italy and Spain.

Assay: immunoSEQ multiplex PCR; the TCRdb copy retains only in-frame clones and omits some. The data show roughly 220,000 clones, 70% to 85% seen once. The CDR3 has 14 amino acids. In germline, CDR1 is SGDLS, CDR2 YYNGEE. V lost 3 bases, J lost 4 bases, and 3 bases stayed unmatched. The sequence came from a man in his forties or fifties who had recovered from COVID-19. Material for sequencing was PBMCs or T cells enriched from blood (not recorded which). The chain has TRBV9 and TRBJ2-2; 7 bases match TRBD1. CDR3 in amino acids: CASSAPGGTGELFF. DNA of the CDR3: TGTGCCAGCAGCGCACCAGGGGGCACCGGGGAGCTGTTTTTT.